Detailed here is one T cell receptor beta chain. This clonotype was counted a few times. The clone's antigen remains unknown. The record has no base qualities; no much larger clone is one base away. The label giving this sample's treatment or condition can be read as: in vitro stimulation with specific CMV peptide epitopes to enrich CMV-specific T cells. This specimen comes from a study of T cell repertoires in cytomegalovirus infection (dated by TCRdb to the late 2010s). As for the study more broadly: Alongside well-studied HLA-B-restricted epitopes, the peptide stimulations were aimed at recently identified HLA-C-restricted CMV epitopes, whose presentation resists viral immunomodulation. Donor HLA type was relevant to the analysis, as public TCR beta signatures indicated carriage of CMV infection together with the matching HLA type.

The cysteine opens and the phenylalanine closes a CDR3 of 15 amino acids. The DNA shown is the 45-base CDR3, in frame from base 1. Trimmed from V: 2 bases; trimmed from J: 9 bases; junction bases lacking a gene match: 12. The germline V gene (reference sequence) sets CDR1 to SEHNR and CDR2 to FQNEAQ. Sequenced on an Illumina HiSeq 1500. The public reads were run again by TCRdb, first through fastp at Q25 and then through MiXCR, and only productive beta chains were kept. Each entry is one CDR3 protein sequence, shown with its most common DNA and genes. In this sample the table shows approximately 600,000 distinct CDR3 sequences, approximately 40% of which occur a single time. 48% of the sample rests with the top ten. The investigation overall reported the following: In the ex vivo response, HLA-C-restricted CMV-specific TCR beta clonotypes were dominant, and in two of eight donors the single most frequent clonotype came from this HLA-C-restricted group. Carriers of CMV infection plus the relevant HLA type were discriminated by the cumulative frequency of public TCR beta family members in the study cohort and in an independent approximately 360-donor cohort.

This TCR was recovered from a human donor in good health (CMV status not recorded). Some clones in this sample may be carry-over from other donors' samples. Recombination connected TRBV7-9 to TRBJ2-7; 8 bases in the junction line up with TRBD1. Sequencing used cultured PBMCs, obtained from culture after CMV antigen stimulation. The CDR3 protein sequence reads: CASSLRGDRNRGQYF. The sequence in DNA is TGTGCCAGCAGCTTAAGGGGGGACAGGAACCGAGGGCAGTACTTC.